The text below deals with one T cell receptor (beta chain). The antigen it recognizes is unknown. No quality values exist for individual bases; no much larger clone is one base distant. This entry comes from a study of technical replicates of blood from several donors (dated by TCRdb to the late 2010s). The receptor library was made with the immunoSEQ multiplex PCR assay. As stored in TCRdb, this immuneACCESS dataset retains in-frame rearrangements with V and J assigned. A fraction of the clones does not appear; measured against another copy, unresolved V genes explain less than half of the discrepancy, and the remainder lacks a known reason. A total of some 12,000 clones appear in this sample, 79% of them only once. Less than 15% of the sample lies in the top ten. Compared with germline, V lacks 4 bases and J lacks 0 bases; bases without a gene match: 0. Including cysteine and phenylalanine, the CDR3 has 14 amino acids. Only CDR3 DNA is held: 42 bases, read in frame from base 1. Based on the germline V gene, the CDR1 and CDR2 sequences are SNHLY and FYNNEI.

This chain joins TRBV2 to TRBJ1-2, with 9 junctional bases fitting TRBD1. This TCR derives from a human donor in good health. The sequencing input was PBMCs. The DNA sequence is TGTGCCAGCAGTGGACAGGGGGCTAACTATGGCTACACCTTC. Its amino acids are CASSGQGANYGYTF.